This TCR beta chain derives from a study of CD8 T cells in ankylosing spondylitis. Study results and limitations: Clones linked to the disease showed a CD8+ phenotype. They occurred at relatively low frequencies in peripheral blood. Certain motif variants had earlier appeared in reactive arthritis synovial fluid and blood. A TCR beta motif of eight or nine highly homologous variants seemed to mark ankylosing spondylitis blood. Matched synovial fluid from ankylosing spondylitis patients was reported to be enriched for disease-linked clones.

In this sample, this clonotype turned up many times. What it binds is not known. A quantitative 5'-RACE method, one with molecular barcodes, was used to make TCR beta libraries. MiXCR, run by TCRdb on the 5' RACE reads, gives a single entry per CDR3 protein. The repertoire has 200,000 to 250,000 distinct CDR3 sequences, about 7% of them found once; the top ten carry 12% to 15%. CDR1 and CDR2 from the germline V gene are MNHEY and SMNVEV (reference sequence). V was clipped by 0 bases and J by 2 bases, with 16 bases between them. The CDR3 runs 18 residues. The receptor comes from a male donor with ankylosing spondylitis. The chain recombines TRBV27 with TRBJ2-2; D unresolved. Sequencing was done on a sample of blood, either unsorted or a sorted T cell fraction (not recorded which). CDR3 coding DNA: TGTGCCAGCAGTTTATCCGGCAGGACGGTCTTTAACACCGGGGAGCTGTTTTTT. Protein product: CASSLSGRTVFNTGELFF.